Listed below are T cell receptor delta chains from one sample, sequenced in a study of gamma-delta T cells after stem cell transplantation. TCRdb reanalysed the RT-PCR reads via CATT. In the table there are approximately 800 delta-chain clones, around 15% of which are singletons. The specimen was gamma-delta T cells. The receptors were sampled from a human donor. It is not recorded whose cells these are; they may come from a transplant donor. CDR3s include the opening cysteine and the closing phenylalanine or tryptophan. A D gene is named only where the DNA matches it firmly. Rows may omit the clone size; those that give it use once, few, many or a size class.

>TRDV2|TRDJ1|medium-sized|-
CACDTPFVRGGTDKLIF
TGTGCCTGTGACACCCCCTTCGTGAGAGGTGGTACCGATAAACTCATCTTT
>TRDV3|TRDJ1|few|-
CASSRPSYVRPHVGIRELIF
TGTGCCTCCTCCAGGCCTTCCTACGTTCGCCCACACGTTGGGATACGCGAACTCATCTTT
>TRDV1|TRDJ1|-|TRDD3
CALGELPLVYDLLWGIPDKLIF
TGTGCTCTTGGGGAACTCCCCCTTGTCTATGATCTGCTCTGGGGGATACCCGATAAACTCATCTTT
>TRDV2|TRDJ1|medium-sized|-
CACDTVLGASFGTDKLIF
TGTGCCTGTGACACCGTGTTGGGGGCCTCGTTCGGCACCGATAAACTCATCTTT
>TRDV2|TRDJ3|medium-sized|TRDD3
CACDTTGGSWDTRQMFF
TGTGCCTGTGACACCACTGGGGGAAGCTGGGACACCCGACAGATGTTTTTC
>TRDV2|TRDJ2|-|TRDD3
CACDTAELGATAQLFF
TGTGCCTGTGATACGGCTGAACTGGGGGCCACAGCACAACTCTTCTTT
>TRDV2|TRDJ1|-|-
CACDTVRHTNADKLIF
TGTGCCTGTGACACCGTACGACACACCAACGCCGATAAACTCATTTTT
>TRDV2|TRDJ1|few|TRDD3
CACDLLGQSTDKLIF
TGTGCCTGTGACCTACTGGGGCAATCCACCGATAAACTCATCTTT
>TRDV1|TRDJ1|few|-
CALMSSLYTDKLIF
TGTGCTCTGATGAGTTCCCTTTACACCGATAAACTCATCTTT
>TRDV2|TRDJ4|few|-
CACDTVVGLPTWGIPSYTRIF
TGTGCCTGTGACACCGTGGTGGGCCTTCCTACATGGGGGATACCTTCTTATACTCGGATCTTT
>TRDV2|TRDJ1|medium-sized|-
CACDTASNRGLFGGLIF
TGTGCCTGTGACACAGCCTCCAACCGGGGTCTCTTCGGGGGACTCATCTTT
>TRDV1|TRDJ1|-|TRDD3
CALGEPDSLGWGILHTVKLIF
TGTGCTCTTGGGGAACCCGATTCCCTGGGGTGGGGGATCCTCCACACCGTTAAACTCATCTTT
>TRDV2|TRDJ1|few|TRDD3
CACGRLLGDTRADKLIF
TGTGCCTGTGGCAGACTACTGGGGGATACGCGGGCCGATAAACTCATCTTT